Listed here are 27 T cell receptor beta chains from one sample, sequenced in a study of T-cell reconstitution after alpha-beta-depleted transplantation in children. Construction of the TCRbeta library involved unique molecular identifiers. From the PCR reads, TCRdb called clonotypes with MiXCR, one entry per CDR3 protein. The sample yields 500,000 or so distinct CDR3 sequences, 32% seen once. Sample: PBMCs from the stem cell graft donor, taken from the stem cell graft. The source of these receptors is a human donor who donated a stem cell graft to a child with aplastic anemia.

The chain employs TRBV20-1 and TRBJ2-1, with 9 bases that match TRBD2. The CDR3 contains 13 residues. From germline, CDR1 is DFQATT and CDR2 SNEGSKA (reference sequence). The V gene end was trimmed by 3 bases and the J gene end by 10 bases; junction bases not matched to a gene: 7. CDR3: CSARLQAGGEQFF. The CDR3 DNA sequence: TGCAGTGCTAGGTTACAAGCGGGAGGCGAGCAGTTCTTC.

This clonotype has a handful of counts. This chain joins TRBV6-1 and TRBJ1-5; 7 bases map to TRBD1. CDR3 length equals 15 residues. Per the germline V gene, CDR1 is MNHNS and CDR2 is SASEGT. Losses at the gene ends were 5 bases for V and 2 bases for J; bases not matched to a gene: 6. The CDR3 reads CASSRGTAGNQPQHF. CDR3 nucleotides: TGTGCCAGCAGTAGAGGGACAGCAGGCAATCAGCCCCAGCATTTT.

The chain links TRBV7-7 to TRBJ2-5, with D perhaps matching TRBD1 or TRBD2 (6 bases each). From germline, CDR1 is SSHAT and CDR2 FNYEAQ (reference sequence). The CDR3 is 17 residues long. Trimming shortened V by 5 bases and J by 6 bases, and 25 bases separated the two germline ends. CDR3 sequence: CASSDYLWGAFPKTQYF. In DNA form, the CDR3 reads TGTGCCAGCAGCGATTATCTCTGGGGGGCCTTCCCTAAGACCCAGTACTTC.

CDR3 in DNA: TGCAGTGCGCGCAGGGAATTATACACTGAAGCTTTCTTT. It encodes CSARRELYTEAFF. The rearrangement uses TRBV20-1 and TRBJ1-1, with D possibly matching TRBD1 (5 bases). Germline V lookup: CDR1 DFQATT, CDR2 SNEGSKA (reference sequence). V was cut by 6 bases and J by 3 bases, with 14 bases left in between. CDR3 length equals 13 residues.

Only a few counts were recorded for this clonotype. This chain links TRBV6-1 with TRBJ1-1; D is possibly TRBD1 (5 bases). Germline CDR1 MNHNS, CDR2 SASEGT. This CDR3 has 13 residues. Trimming removed 6 bases at V and 4 bases at J, with 12 bases between. CDR3 coding DNA: TGTGCCAGCAGGGACACTTCGGGCACTGAAGCTTTCTTT. This codes for CASRDTSGTEAFF.

There are a few counts of this clonotype. This chain joins TRBV18 and TRBJ2-1, with 10 bases that match TRBD2. The CDR3 totals 17 residues. V dropped 1 base and J dropped 6; count of bases not matched to a gene: 9. CDR1 and CDR2 from the germline V gene are KGHSH and LQKENI. CDR3 sequence (DNA): TGTGCCAGCTCACCACGTCTCGGAAGCGGGAGGGCCAATGAGCAGTTCTTC. It specifies CASSPRLGSGRANEQFF.

In this sample, this clonotype turned up a few times. The CDR3 DNA is TGTGCCACCAGTGATCCAACCGGGACTAGAGGAGAGCAGTTCTTC. Translation: CATSDPTGTRGEQFF. The rearrangement uses TRBV24-1 and TRBJ2-1; 8 nucleotides match TRBD2. The V and J ends lost 3 bases and 10 bases, in that order; junction bases with no gene match: 10. There are 15 residues in the CDR3. Per the germline V gene, CDR1 is KGHDR and CDR2 is SFDVKD.

The V and J genes are TRBV6-5 and TRBJ2-5, with 9 bases fitting TRBD2. The CDR3 totals 16 residues. The germline V gene has CDR1 MNHEY and CDR2 SVGAGI. Trimming removed 2 bases from V and 1 base from J; junction bases left unmatched: 5. The CDR3 DNA sequence: TGTGCCAGCAGTTACCGACCAGCGGGAGGCCAAGAGACCCAGTACTTC. Translated: CASSYRPAGGQETQYF.

V is TRBV5-1 and J is TRBJ2-2, with 9 bases identical to TRBD1. The CDR3 sequence is 16 residues long. The germline V gene encodes CDR1 SGHRS and CDR2 YFSETQ. V gave up 3 bases and J gave up 2 bases; unmatched junction bases: 5. CDR3 nucleotide sequence: TGCGCCAGCAGCTGGCCACAGGGGGCCAACACCGGGGAGCTGTTTTTT. This translates into CASSWPQGANTGELFF.

This clonotype was counted a few times. V gene TRBV12-3 or TRBV12-4 combines with J gene TRBJ2-1; TRBD2 matches at 13 bases. The CDR3 spans 15 residues. V trimming: 4 bases; J trimming: 9 bases; junction bases outside the gene matches: 6. The CDR3 region is CASSSGLAGIGEQFF. CDR3 DNA: TGTGCCAGCAGTTCGGGACTAGCGGGAATCGGTGAGCAGTTCTTC.

Notes on this clonotype: One junction end does not reproduce the germline sequence, and a read error may be involved. The genes are TRBV20-1 and TRBJ2-7, with D possibly being TRBD1 (6 bases). The germline V gene has CDR1 DFQATT and CDR2 SNEGSKA (reference sequence). This CDR3 is 13 amino acids long. CDR3: CSASSRVVGGTRF. CDR3 sequence (DNA): TGCAGTGCTAGTTCCCGGGTGGTTGGGGGCACGCGCTTC.

This clonotype was seen more than once but under ten times. The rearrangement joins TRBV4-2 to TRBJ1-2; D uncertain. Germline loops: CDR1 LGHNA, CDR2 YNFKEQ. The CDR3 is made up of 12 amino acids. V shed 6 bases and J shed 3 bases, with 8 bases lying between them. For the CDR3, the DNA is TGTGCCAGCAGGTTCGACGACTATGGCTACACCTTC. Translation gives CASRFDDYGYTF.

This clonotype was detected only a few times. The chain carries TRBV7-2 and TRBJ1-5; possible D gene TRBD1, 5 bases. The V gene's germline CDR1 is SGHTA and CDR2 FQGNSA. The CDR3 sequence is 15 residues long. Between the trimmed V and J ends, which lost 1 base and 8 bases, there was a span of 15 bases. As DNA, the CDR3 is TGTGCCAGCAGCTTAGGGGGGTCCGGACGAAAGCCCCAGCATTTT. Amino acid sequence: CASSLGGSGRKPQHF.

The rearrangement joins TRBV24-1 to TRBJ2-1, with D perhaps being TRBD1 or TRBD2 (5 bases each). CDR1 is KGHDR and CDR2 is SFDVKD in the germline V gene. The CDR3 runs 12 residues. V was shortened by 10 bases and J by 5 bases, with 11 bases between the two germline ends. This CDR3 reads CATDGGNNEQFF. The CDR3 DNA sequence: TGTGCCACGGATGGGGGTAACAATGAGCAGTTCTTC.

V usage is TRBV9 and J usage is TRBJ1-1; D perhaps matches TRBD1 (5 bases). CDR1 SGDLS and CDR2 YYNGEE come from the germline V gene. The CDR3 sequence is 12 residues long. Trimming pared 3 bases from V and 4 bases from J, leaving 7 bases between. CDR3 residues: CASSAQGTEAFF. DNA of the CDR3: TGTGCCAGCAGCGCTCAGGGCACTGAAGCTTTCTTT.

The J gene is TRBJ2-7, the V gene TRBV20-1, with TRBD2 identical over 11 bases. The CDR3 runs 14 residues. Germline CDR1 DFQATT, CDR2 SNEGSKA (reference sequence). DNA for the CDR3: TGCACCTCGGGGGGACTAGCGGACCACTACGAGCAGTACGTC. This translates into CTSGGLADHYEQYV.

This rearrangement joins TRBV10-3 to TRBJ1-1; D is undetermined. The CDR3 is 13 amino acids. The germline CDR1 and CDR2 sequences are ENHRY and SYGVKD. Trimming left V 11 bases short and J 1 base short, with 14 bases between. In DNA, the CDR3 is TGTGCCGCGTCCCGACTGGAGAACACTGAAGCTTTCTTT. Translating gives CAASRLENTEAFF.

V gene TRBV7-2 combines with J gene TRBJ1-3; 11 bases line up with TRBD1. In germline, CDR1 is SGHTA, CDR2 FQGNSA. The CDR3 has 16 amino acids. V dropped 5 bases and J dropped 0; count of bases not matched to a gene: 3. The CDR3 DNA follows: TGTGCCAGCAGCATGGGGACAGGGGGCTCTGGAAACACCATATATTTT. This codes for CASSMGTGGSGNTIYF. Full variable domain (missing parts from reference TRBV7-2 and TRBJ1-3): GAGVSQSPSNKVTEKGKDVELRCDPISGHTALYWYRQSLGQGLEFLIYFQGNSAPDKSGLPSDRFSAERTGGSVSTLTIQRTQQEDSAVYLCASSMGTGGSGNTIYFGEGSWLTVV.

The chain joins TRBV12-3 or TRBV12-4 to TRBJ1-2; 12 nucleotides agree with TRBD1. V shed 5 bases and J 6 bases; nucleotides not matched to a gene: 10. This CDR3 contains 16 residues. DNA of the CDR3: TGTGCCAGCAGTCGAGCCGGGACAGGGGGCTTGGATGGCTACACCTTC. This codes for CASSRAGTGGLDGYTF.

The rearrangement joins TRBV6-5 to TRBJ2-1; a weak D match, TRBD1 (6 bases). Trimming removed 6 bases from V and 8 bases from J, with 11 bases in between. The CDR3 runs 12 residues. Germline V gene lookup returns CDR1 MNHEY and CDR2 SVGAGI. Here the CDR3 DNA reads TGTGCCAGCAGGGGGGACATCCATGAGCAGTTCTTC. This encodes CASRGDIHEQFF.

V usage is TRBV15 and J usage is TRBJ2-2; D is unresolved. Trimming left V 2 bases short and J 4 bases short, with 14 bases between. Germline V gives CDR1 LNHNV, CDR2 YYDKDF (reference sequence). The CDR3 covers 16 residues. The CDR3 nucleotides are TGTGCCACCAGCAGAAAAATGGGTTGGGGCACCGGGGAGCTGTTTTTT. Its protein is CATSRKMGWGTGELFF.

The chain is built from TRBV5-1 and TRBJ1-6, with 9 bases identical to TRBD1. The CDR3 is 15 residues long. V trimming: 2 bases; J trimming: 5 bases; junction bases outside the gene matches: 2. Germline assignment: CDR1 SGHRS and CDR2 YFSETQ. In DNA form, the CDR3 reads TGCGCCAGCAGCTTATGGACAGGGGATAATTCACCCCTCCACTTT. Its translation is CASSLWTGDNSPLHF.

CDR3 bases: TGTGCCACCGGGGGCCGGGGGGAGCGGGGGACAGATACGCAGTATTTT. Protein product: CATGGRGERGTDTQYF. The chain couples TRBV24-1 to TRBJ2-3; TRBD2 agrees at 8 bases. J lost 3 bases, V lost 9 bases, and 13 bases had no gene match. Germline V CDR1 and CDR2: KGHDR, SFDVKD. This CDR3 is 16 amino acids long.

J is TRBJ2-1 and V is TRBV19; weak D call: TRBD2 (6 bases). The CDR3 covers 14 residues. Germline values: CDR1 LNHDA, CDR2 SQIVND (reference sequence). V gave up 8 bases and J gave up 6 bases, with 17 bases separating them. The DNA of the CDR3 is TGTGCCAGTCACCAGCGGGCGGGTCTCAATGAGCAGTTCTTC. Its protein product is CASHQRAGLNEQFF. Full variable domain (missing parts from reference TRBV19 and TRBJ2-1): DGGITQSPKYLFRKEGQNVTLSCEQNLNHDAMYWYRQDPGQGLRLIYYSQIVNDFQKGDIAEGYSVSREKKESFPLTVTSAQKNPTAFYLCASHQRAGLNEQFFGPGTRLTVL.

This clonotype turned up a few times. The V gene is TRBV5-4, the J gene TRBJ2-3; tentatively, D is TRBD2 (6 bases). The CDR3 spans 15 residues. CDR1 is SGHNT and CDR2 is YYREEE in the germline V gene (reference sequence). With 5 bases removed from V and 0 bases from J, the gap between germline ends came to 13 bases. Here the CDR3 reads CASRPGGQSTDTQYF. CDR3 nucleotide sequence: TGTGCCAGCAGGCCAGGAGGGCAAAGCACAGATACGCAGTATTTT.

The chain employs TRBV10-3 and TRBJ1-1; 10 nucleotides agree with TRBD1. Trimming at V came to 8 bases and at J to 1 base, leaving 1 base not matched to a gene. Germline values: CDR1 ENHRY, CDR2 SYGVKD. The length of the CDR3 is 13 residues. CDR3 loop: CAIWDRGNTEAFF. In DNA, the CDR3 is TGTGCCATCTGGGACAGGGGGAACACTGAAGCTTTCTTT.

The V call is TRBV6-5, the J call TRBJ2-1; D is uncertain. The CDR3 totals 14 residues. V lost 0 bases, J lost 4 bases, and 7 bases lay in between. Germline CDR1 and CDR2: MNHEY and SVGAGI. The DNA for the CDR3 is TGTGCCAGCAGTTACTCCGAGATTTACAATGAGCAGTTCTTC. Translated: CASSYSEIYNEQFF.